A selection of T cell receptor beta chains follows, all from one sample in a study of cytomegalovirus exposure and HLA in healthy donors. Sequenced by immunoSEQ multiplex PCR; TCRdb stores in-frame clones only, minus some. The table lists 110,000 or so clones, roughly 76% of them singletons, with around 7.7% in the top ten. Sequences were obtained from PBMCs. The receptors shown here come from a woman in her 50s in good health and CMV-seropositive. The CDR3 runs from the conserved cysteine through the conserved F or W. Fields, in order: V gene, J gene, clone size, D gene, CDR3 protein, CDR3 DNA. D genes are given only for firm matches. Clone size is not always given. Where it is, it says once, few, many or a class for expanded clones.

>TRBV7-3|TRBJ2-1|NA|TRBD2
CASSLRPGGSGRVYNEQFF
TGTGCCAGCAGCTTAAGGCCTGGAGGTAGCGGGAGGGTCTACAATGAGCAGTTCTTC
>TRBV7-2|TRBJ2-3|few|TRBD2
CASSVQSGEADTQYF
TGTGCCAGCAGCGTACAAAGCGGGGAAGCAGATACGCAGTATTTT
>TRBV6-5|TRBJ2-7|once|NA
CASSYSRSYEQYF
TGTGCCAGCAGTTATAGCAGATCCTACGAGCAGTACTTC
>TRBV13|TRBJ2-5|NA|TRBD2
CASSYRTSGERETQYF
TGTGCCAGCAGCTACCGGACTAGCGGGGAAAGAGAGACCCAGTACTTC
>TRBV5-5|TRBJ2-3|NA|NA
CASSLGGNRGTDTQYF
TGTGCCAGCAGCTTGGGAGGCAACCGGGGCACAGATACGCAGTATTTT
>TRBV7-9|TRBJ2-7|NA|NA
CSSSSTDEQYF
TGTTCCAGCAGCTCGACAGACGAGCAGTACTTC
>TRBV5-3|TRBJ2-7|few|TRBD2
CALAGGLAGRVGEQYF
TGTGCCCTAGCAGGCGGACTAGCGGGAAGAGTTGGCGAGCAGTACTTC
>TRBV10-3|TRBJ2-6|NA|TRBD1
CAISRQGAGLSGANVLTF
TGTGCCATCAGCCGACAGGGGGCTGGCCTCTCTGGGGCCAACGTCCTGACTTTC
>TRBV5-4|TRBJ2-2|NA|TRBD2
CASSLGGGAGETGELFF
TGTGCCAGCAGCTTGGGGGGCGGAGCGGGAGAAACCGGGGAGCTGTTTTTT
>TRBV29-1|TRBJ2-5|NA|TRBD1
CSVEDPRTGGIETQYF
TGCAGCGTTGAAGATCCCCGGACAGGGGGAATAGAGACCCAGTACTTC
>TRBV9|TRBJ2-3|NA|TRBD2
CASSPTSGSTTGPDTQYF
TGTGCCAGCAGCCCTACTAGCGGCTCTACAACGGGCCCAGATACGCAGTATTTT
>TRBV28|TRBJ1-1|once|TRBD1
CASRRDRGNTEAFF
TGTGCCAGCAGACGCGACAGGGGCAACACTGAAGCTTTCTTT
>TRBV7-9|TRBJ1-6|NA|TRBD1
CASSPTARTGVNSPLHF
TGTGCCAGCAGCCCCACGGCCCGGACAGGGGTTAATTCACCCCTCCACTTT
>TRBV6-1|TRBJ2-1|NA|TRBD1
CASSRGQGGNEQFF
TGTGCCAGCAGCCGGGGACAGGGGGGTAATGAGCAGTTCTTC
>TRBV18|TRBJ2-7|NA|TRBD1
CASSPTGTGGYEQYF
TGTGCCAGCTCACCTACCGGGACAGGGGGTTACGAGCAGTACTTC
>TRBV25-1|TRBJ2-5|once|NA
CASSESGFGSQETQYF
TGTGCCAGCAGTGAATCGGGGTTCGGGAGTCAAGAGACCCAGTACTTC
>TRBV14|TRBJ2-3|few|NA
CASSLQVNADTQYF
TGTGCCAGCAGCCTTCAGGTTAACGCAGATACGCAGTATTTT
>TRBV10-3|TRBJ2-7|NA|TRBD1
CAIQRGQGDEQYF
TGTGCCATCCAACGGGGACAGGGGGACGAGCAGTACTTC
>TRBV5-1|TRBJ2-7|NA|TRBD1
CASSLAPGTGVYEQYF
TGCGCCAGCAGCTTGGCCCCCGGGACAGGGGTCTACGAGCAGTACTTC
>TRBV7-9|TRBJ1-2|NA|NA
CSSSYPSGGYTF
TGTTCCAGCAGCTACCCTTCGGGTGGCTACACCTTC
>TRBV9|TRBJ2-5|NA|TRBD1
CASSEQQGAGETQYF
TGTGCCAGCAGCGAGCAACAGGGGGCGGGAGAGACCCAGTACTTC
>TRBV19|TRBJ2-1|once|TRBD2
CASSTGLATFGEQFF
TGTGCCAGTAGTACGGGACTAGCTACTTTTGGTGAGCAGTTCTTC
>TRBV7-2|TRBJ1-3|NA|NA
CASSPLSSGNTIYF
TGTGCCAGCAGCCCTTTGAGCTCTGGAAACACCATATATTTT
>TRBV9|TRBJ2-1|NA|TRBD2
CASSVKEGTSGGDEQFF
TGTGCCAGCAGCGTAAAGGAAGGGACTAGCGGGGGGGATGAGCAGTTCTTC
>TRBV4-1|TRBJ2-7|NA|TRBD1
CASSQETGGLDEQYF
TGCGCCAGCAGCCAAGAGACAGGGGGCTTGGACGAGCAGTACTTC
>TRBV7-9|TRBJ2-7|NA|NA
CASSLDNGWYEQYF
TGTGCCAGCAGCTTAGATAACGGGTGGTACGAGCAGTACTTC
>TRBV19|TRBJ1-5|NA|TRBD1
CASSSGQGRDQPQHF
TGTGCCAGTAGTTCGGGACAGGGAAGGGATCAGCCCCAGCATTTT
>TRBV7-7|TRBJ2-7|NA|NA
CASSSDNRELYF
TGTGCTAGCAGCTCCGATAACCGGGAACTGTACTTC
>TRBV18|TRBJ1-1|once|NA
CASSYSSDTEAFF
TGTGCCAGCTCTTATTCGTCCGACACTGAAGCTTTCTTT
>TRBV9|TRBJ2-3|NA|TRBD1
CASSTFGQGIGDTQYF
TGTGCCAGCAGCACATTCGGACAGGGAATAGGAGATACGCAGTATTTT
>TRBV4-2|TRBJ2-5|NA|TRBD1
CASSNRDSQETQYF
TGTGCCAGCAGCAACCGGGACAGCCAAGAGACCCAGTACTTC
>TRBV5-4|TRBJ2-5|NA|TRBD1
CASRGTAKSMETQYF
TGTGCCAGCAGGGGGACAGCTAAGTCGATGGAGACCCAGTACTTC
>TRBV5-6|TRBJ2-6|NA|NA
CASSLGVSGANVLTF
TGTGCCAGCAGCTTAGGGGTCTCTGGGGCCAACGTCCTGACTTTC
>TRBV10-3|TRBJ1-2|once|TRBD1
CAIRAGTGDGYTF
TGTGCCATCAGGGCCGGGACAGGGGATGGCTACACCTTC
>TRBV5-1|TRBJ2-1|NA|NA
CASSLAQGSYNEQFF
TGCGCCAGCAGCTTGGCCCAGGGGTCCTACAATGAGCAGTTCTTC
>TRBV5-1|TRBJ2-1|NA|NA
CASRPSLRGLYNEQFF
TGCGCCAGCAGACCGTCCCTAAGGGGCCTTTACAATGAGCAGTTCTTC
>TRBV7-2|TRBJ2-5|NA|TRBD1
CASSLGGTGGETQYF
TGTGCCAGCAGCTTAGGAGGGACAGGGGGGGAGACCCAGTACTTC
>TRBV5-6|TRBJ2-7|NA|TRBD1
CASSYQGAIYEEQYF
TGTGCCAGCAGCTATCAGGGGGCAATCTACGAAGAGCAGTACTTC
>TRBV5-4|TRBJ2-3|NA|NA
CASSLGPGGTDTQYF
TGTGCCAGCAGCTTGGGACCAGGGGGCACAGATACGCAGTATTTT
>TRBV6-6|TRBJ2-7|NA|TRBD1
CASSYNRGYEQYF
TGTGCCAGCAGTTACAACAGGGGGTACGAGCAGTACTTC
>TRBV4-1|TRBJ1-4|NA|NA
CASSQDRTATNEKLFF
TGCGCCAGCAGCCAAGATCGGACTGCAACTAATGAAAAACTGTTTTTT
>TRBV18|TRBJ1-1|NA|NA
CASSPPGGTTEAFF
TGTGCCAGCTCACCACCGGGAGGGACGACTGAAGCTTTCTTT
>TRBV18|TRBJ2-2|NA|NA
CASSPVDTGELFF
TGTGCCAGCTCACCAGTAGACACCGGGGAGCTGTTTTTT
>TRBV14|TRBJ1-6|NA|NA
CASSQDWPFSPLHF
TGTGCCAGCAGCCAAGATTGGCCTTTTTCACCCCTCCACTTT